Presented here are 25 T cell receptor beta chains from one specimen sequenced in a study of T cells in localized non-small cell lung cancer. Produced via immunoSEQ multiplex PCR; TCRdb's table is partial and in-frame only. The sample has more than 50,000 clones; about four fifths are singletons. The sample was peripheral blood, taken before any cancer treatment. Source of these receptors: a female donor of 60 years or more with stage II squamous cell lung carcinoma.

The V gene is TRBV4-3, the J gene TRBJ1-3; D is possibly TRBD1 (6 bases). The CDR3 length is 17 residues. Between the trimmed V and J ends, which lost 4 bases and 2 bases, there was a span of 18 bases. Germline CDR1 and CDR2: LGHNA and YSLEER. CDR3 sequence: CASSRDVGGGPGNTIYF. The CDR3 DNA follows: TGCGCCAGCAGCCGAGATGTTGGCGGGGGCCCTGGAAACACCATATATTTT.

The rearrangement links TRBV10-3 to TRBJ1-2; TRBD1 agrees at 7 bases. Looked up from germline, CDR1 is ENHRY and CDR2 is SYGVKD. The junction had 8 bases not matched to a gene; V was cut back by 6 bases and J by 4 bases. The length of the CDR3 is 14 residues. The CDR3 spells CAIRPGGGVYGYTF. The CDR3 nucleotides read TGTGCCATCAGACCGGGAGGGGGCGTCTATGGCTACACCTTC.

This chain joins TRBV6-1 and TRBJ2-3, with a weak D call TRBD1 (7 bases). Germline V gene sequence: CDR1 MNHNS, CDR2 SASEGT. The ends were cut back, 7 bases at V and 3 bases at J, with 14 bases in the middle. The CDR3 loop spans 14 amino acids. This CDR3 reads CASTGGGGTDTQYF. In nucleotides, the CDR3 is TGTGCCAGCACCGGAGGGGGCGGGACAGATACGCAGTATTTT.

In this sample, this clone turned up once. This chain links TRBV5-1 with TRBJ2-1; either TRBD1 or TRBD2 may supply D (5 bases each). Trimming stripped 0 bases from V and 16 bases from J, with 17 bases between. In germline, CDR1 is SGHRS, CDR2 YFSETQ. This CDR3 is 13 amino acids long. The CDR3 loop reads CASSLEGSSHEFF. The CDR3 DNA reads as TGCGCCAGCAGCTTGGAGGGGAGTAGCCATGAATTCTTC.

This clone has just one count. The chain combines TRBV6-5 with TRBJ1-5, with a possible D match to TRBD1 (6 bases). The CDR3 has 15 residues. The ends were cut back, 4 bases at V and 4 bases at J, with 14 bases in the middle. The germline V gene has CDR1 MNHEY and CDR2 SVGAGI. The CDR3 coding sequence is TGTGCCAGCAGTTCTTTTGGACAGTTAAATCAGCCCCAGCATTTT. Translated, it gives CASSSFGQLNQPQHF.

V usage is TRBV11-3 and J usage is TRBJ1-6, with D unclear. Germline assignment: CDR1 SGHNT and CDR2 YENEEA. The CDR3 length is 13 residues. V dropped 2 bases and J dropped 10 bases, with 9 bases sitting between them. CDR3 nucleotide sequence: TGTGCCAGCAGCTTATCGCCTGGCTCACCCCTCCACTTT. Amino acid sequence: CASSLSPGSPLHF.

This clone was seen just once. This rearrangement joins TRBV27 to TRBJ2-7; 7 bases are shared with TRBD1. The CDR3 sequence is 15 residues long. CDR1 is MNHEY and CDR2 is SMNVEV in the germline V gene (reference sequence). The ends lost 2 bases at V and 2 bases at J; junction bases unmatched: 6. In DNA, the CDR3 is TGTGCCAGCAGTTTAAGCCGACAGGGAACCTACGAGCAGTACTTC. Its protein product is CASSLSRQGTYEQYF.

This clone was picked up a small number of times. The chain couples TRBV7-2 to TRBJ1-1; D ambiguous. V dropped 3 bases and J dropped 1 base, with 0 bases sitting between them. This CDR3 spans 11 amino acids. In germline, CDR1 is SGHTA, CDR2 FQGNSA. The CDR3 nucleotides are TGTGCCAGCAGCTTGAACACTGAAGCTTTCTTT. It yields the protein CASSLNTEAFF.

The chain is built from TRBV5-1 and TRBJ1-2; no clear D. The CDR3 sequence is 12 residues long. Germline CDR1 and CDR2: SGHRS and YFSETQ. V was clipped by 0 bases and J by 5 bases, with 5 bases between them. CDR3 loop: CASSLAGYGYTF. In nucleotides, the CDR3 is TGCGCCAGCAGCTTGGCTGGGTATGGCTACACCTTC.

V is TRBV10-3 and J is TRBJ1-1, with no clear D. With 0 bases removed from V and 0 bases from J, the gap between germline ends came to 11 bases. Germline lookup yields CDR1 ENHRY and CDR2 SYGVKD. The CDR3 spans 16 residues. The CDR3 loop is CAISESENGMNTEAFF. The DNA for the CDR3 is TGTGCCATCAGTGAGTCGGAGAATGGAATGAACACTGAAGCTTTCTTT.

The CDR3, as DNA: TGCGCCAGCAGCGCGACAGGGGGCTCGGTAAATGAAAAACTGTTTTTT. Protein product: CASSATGGSVNEKLFF. The V gene is TRBV5-1, the J gene TRBJ1-4; 10 bases align to TRBD1. Germline CDR1 SGHRS, CDR2 YFSETQ. V gave up 4 bases and J gave up 5 bases; unmatched junction bases: 8. This CDR3 has 16 amino acids.

The chain recombines TRBV29-1 with TRBJ1-1; no definite D call. The CDR3 covers 14 residues. V lost 4 bases and J lost 7, with 19 bases in between. Germline V gene data show CDR1 as SQVTM and CDR2 as ANQGSEA. CDR3 bases: TGCAGCGTTGTGACTCGCGGATCCCCAGATGAAGCTTTCTTT. This translates into CSVVTRGSPDEAFF.

The chain has TRBV10-3 and TRBJ1-1; TRBD1 aligns across 7 bases. The V gene's germline CDR1 is ENHRY and CDR2 SYGVKD. The CDR3 is 16 residues long. After removal of 2 bases from V and 0 bases from J, the junction contained 6 bases not matched to a gene. The CDR3 DNA is TGTGCCATCAGTGAGACAGGGGTCTCCTTGAACACTGAAGCTTTCTTT. Translating it yields CAISETGVSLNTEAFF.

The rearrangement uses TRBV30 and TRBJ1-5, with TRBD1 identical over 9 bases. The length of the CDR3 is 13 residues. Germline CDR1 GTSNPN, CDR2 SVGIG (reference sequence). V was clipped by 2 bases and J by 12 bases; unmatched bases: 8. The CDR3 sequence: CAWSRQGVGSQHF. The CDR3, as DNA: TGTGCCTGGAGTCGACAGGGGGTAGGGAGCCAGCATTTT.

On this clone: Other DNA sequences in the same sample also yield this CDR3. The gene calls are TRBV6-6 and TRBJ1-1; D is unresolved. The CDR3 loop spans 14 amino acids. Trimming took 5 bases from V and 0 from J, leaving 10 bases between them. The germline V gene has CDR1 MNHNY and CDR2 SVGAGI (reference sequence). The CDR3 sequence: CASSLGRVNTEAFF. CDR3 sequence (DNA): TGTGCCAGCAGTCTTGGACGGGTGAACACTGAAGCTTTCTTT.

This clone has a single count. CDR3 residues: CASTQGTEANTIYF. The CDR3 nucleotides are TGTGCCAGTACTCAGGGGACAGAAGCGAACACCATATATTTT. The gene calls are TRBV19 and TRBJ1-3, with 7 bases that match TRBD1. V dropped 7 bases and J dropped 7; count of bases not matched to a gene: 10. This CDR3 contains 14 residues. The germline V gene encodes CDR1 LNHDA and CDR2 SQIVND (reference sequence).

The genes are TRBV5-1 and TRBJ2-2; TRBD1 matches 8 bases. This CDR3 contains 17 residues. CDR1 and CDR2 from the germline V gene are SGHRS and YFSETQ. With V trimmed by 1 base and J by 4 bases, 9 bases remained unmatched. CDR3 DNA sequence: TGCGCCAGCAGCTTGAACACAGGGGGAAGGAGCACCGGGGAGCTGTTTTTT. It translates to CASSLNTGGRSTGELFF.

The V gene is TRBV6-1, the J gene TRBJ2-1; D gene unclear. The CDR3 has 13 amino acids. Germline loops: CDR1 MNHNS, CDR2 SASEGT. V lost 2 bases and J lost 10, with 12 bases in between. The CDR3 DNA sequence: TGTGCCAGCAGTGAAAGTATGAGGCCCGAGCAGTTCTTC. The encoded protein is CASSESMRPEQFF.

This clone occurred once. Other DNA sequences in the sample encode the same CDR3. The chain links TRBV18 to TRBJ1-5; 7 bases line up with TRBD1. Germline V gene lookup returns CDR1 KGHSH and CDR2 LQKENI. The V segment lost 2 bases and the J segment 4 bases; nucleotides outside the gene matches: 5. CDR3 length: 15 amino acids. The CDR3 DNA follows: TGTGCCAGCTCACCAGCAGGGGGAGGTAATCAGCCCCAGCATTTT. It is translated as CASSPAGGGNQPQHF.

The V gene is TRBV28, the J gene TRBJ2-3; no reliable D call. V was pared by 7 bases and J by 6 bases, with 11 bases between. This CDR3 comprises 12 residues. Germline CDR1 and CDR2: MDHEN and SYDVKM. The chain's CDR3 is CASNPGGDTQYF. The CDR3 region has the DNA TGTGCCAGCAATCCCGGTGGCGATACGCAGTATTTT.

V and J are TRBV10-1 and TRBJ2-3; 7 positions agree with TRBD1. The CDR3 totals 13 residues. V was pared by 5 bases and J by 3 bases, with 2 bases of the junction left unmatched. The V gene's germline CDR1 is WNHNN and CDR2 SYGVQD (reference sequence). The CDR3 loop is CASSLDRTDTQYF. DNA for the CDR3: TGCGCCAGCAGTTTGGACAGGACAGATACGCAGTATTTT.

This clone was seen only a few times. The J gene is TRBJ2-5, the V gene TRBV27; D unresolved. The CDR3 length is 13 residues. Trimming removed 5 bases from V and 0 bases from J, with 7 bases in between. Germline-derived CDR1 and CDR2 are MNHEY and SMNVEV (reference sequence). The CDR3 region has the DNA TGTGCCAGCAGTAGGAAGTACCAAGAGACCCAGTACTTC. This sequence encodes CASSRKYQETQYF.

The chain employs TRBV5-6 and TRBJ2-5; 11 nucleotides agree with TRBD2. From germline, CDR1 is SGHDT and CDR2 YYEEEE. Losses at the gene ends were 1 base for V and 5 bases for J; bases not matched to a gene: 4. The CDR3 extends over 15 amino acids. Here the CDR3 DNA reads TGTGCCAGCAGCTTGACACTAGCGGGGGCGGAGACCCAGTACTTC. Its protein product is CASSLTLAGAETQYF.

The rearrangement links TRBV14 to TRBJ1-2; D call uncertain. Germline V lookup: CDR1 SGHDN, CDR2 FVKESK. Trimming pared 0 bases from V and 8 bases from J, leaving 13 bases between. CDR3 length: 14 residues. CDR3 bases: TGTGCCAGCAGCCAAGATTTTGCCGCTGGGGGCTACACCTTC. Its protein is CASSQDFAAGGYTF.

The genes are TRBV29-1 and TRBJ1-1; TRBD1 matches 10 bases. The V segment lost 7 bases and the J segment 5 bases; nucleotides outside the gene matches: 7. Per the germline V gene, CDR1 is SQVTM and CDR2 is ANQGSEA. The CDR3 consists of 13 residues. CDR3 region: CSAGTGAGTEAFF. The CDR3 DNA reads TGCAGCGCGGGGACAGGGGCGGGGACTGAAGCTTTCTTT. The full variable domain, in which reference TRBV29-1 and TRBJ1-1 provide the parts outside the CDR3, is SAVISQKPSRDICQRGTSLTIQCQVDSQVTMMFWYRQQPGQSLTLIATANQGSEATYESGFVIDKFPISRPNLTFSTLTVSNMSPEDSSIYLCSAGTGAGTEAFFGQGTRLTVV.